One T cell receptor (beta chain) is described in this entry. Antigen: not known. The data derive from a study of cytomegalovirus exposure and HLA in healthy donors. Study-level points and caveats: Rare TCR sequences predominated, though certain public TCRs were found in many donors.

Primers for the PCR totalled 60 Vbeta and 13 Jbeta. Profiling relied on immunoSEQ multiplex PCR, and the TCRdb table lists in-frame clones only, not all of them. This sample yields approximately 150,000 clones, of which more than 65% are seen a single time; around 6.5% belongs to the top ten. V was cut by 0 bases and J by 3 bases, with 17 bases left in between. CDR1 and CDR2 (germline): SQVTM, ANQGSEA. This CDR3 has 16 residues. This receptor was obtained from a man aged 50-60 years in good health and CMV-seropositive. The chain uses TRBV29-1 and TRBJ2-5; no firm D call. Material: PBMCs. In DNA, the CDR3 is TGCAGCGTTGAAGATCAAGAGTCTTCCGAGGAAGAGACCCAGTACTTC. Residues: CSVEDQESSEEETQYF. Supplemented by reference TRBV29-1 and TRBJ2-5, the full variable domain reads SAVISQKPSRDICQRGTSLTIQCQVDSQVTMMFWYRQQPGQSLTLIATANQGSEATYESGFVIDKFPISRPNLTFSTLTVSNMSPEDSSIYLCSVEDQESSEEETQYFGPGTRLLVL.